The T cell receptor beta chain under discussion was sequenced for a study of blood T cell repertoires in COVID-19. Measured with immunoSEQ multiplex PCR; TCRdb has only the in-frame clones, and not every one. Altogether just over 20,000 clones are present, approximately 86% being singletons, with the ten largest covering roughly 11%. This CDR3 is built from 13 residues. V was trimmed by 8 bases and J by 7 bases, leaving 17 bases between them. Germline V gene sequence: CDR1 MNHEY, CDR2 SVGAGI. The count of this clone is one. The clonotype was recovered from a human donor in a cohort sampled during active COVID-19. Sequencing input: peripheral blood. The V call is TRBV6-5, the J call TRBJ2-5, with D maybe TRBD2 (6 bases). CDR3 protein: CASGGVFWATQYF. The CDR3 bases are TGTGCCAGCGGCGGGGTCTTTTGGGCGACCCAGTACTTC.